The T cell receptor (beta chain) under discussion was sequenced for a study of cytomegalovirus exposure and HLA in healthy donors. Study results and limitations: Per published accounts, TCR beta sequences correctly predicted the HLA-A and HLA-B alleles of most subjects.

The PCR made use of 60 Vbeta and 13 Jbeta primers. Clones were read by immunoSEQ multiplex PCR, and TCRdb kept only the in-frame ones, dropping some. The data contain fewer than 200,000 clones, about two thirds of them singletons. This CDR3 contains 15 residues. V was shortened by 6 bases and J by 1 base, with 10 bases between the two germline ends. From germline, CDR1 is LGHNA and CDR2 YNFKEQ. Concerning this clone: Its antigen is currently unknown.

Input material: PBMCs. The chain has TRBV4-2 and TRBJ2-6; D remains unclear. The sequence came from a woman younger than 35 in good health and CMV-seropositive. CDR3 protein: CASRDQESGANVLTF. CDR3 coding DNA: TGTGCCAGCAGGGATCAGGAATCTGGGGCCAACGTCCTGACTTTC.